Described below is a single T cell receptor (beta chain) sequence and its context. Germline V gene data show CDR1 as SGHDT and CDR2 as YYEEEE. The CDR3 extends over 13 amino acids. V was shortened by 1 base and J by 5 bases, with 9 bases between the two germline ends. Sequencing was performed with immunoSEQ multiplex PCR; in TCRdb, only in-frame clones are kept and a portion is missing. The sample has 250,000 to 400,000 clones; around 88% are singletons. This sample stems from a study of blood T cell repertoires in COVID-19. Study in general: The United States, Italy and Spain supplied acute and convalescent COVID-19 samples.

The rearrangement joins TRBV5-6 to TRBJ2-5, with D tentatively TRBD1 (6 bases). The sample consisted of peripheral blood. This clonotype was obtained from a woman under 40 with COVID-19, enrolled during active disease. Here the CDR3 DNA reads TGTGCCAGCAGCTTGAGGGGGTACGAGACCCAGTACTTC. Translated, it gives CASSLRGYETQYF.